These 29 T cell receptor beta chains were all obtained from the same sample, sequenced in a study of blood T cells in healthy people across ages. Then a second PCR, running roughly 7 to 11 cycles, was carried out with a sample-barcoded 5' primer and a J-beta primer mix. TCRdb passed the 5' RACE reads through MiXCR, listing each CDR3 protein once. The profile shows under 1 million distinct CDR3 sequences, around 42% of them singletons. The sequenced sample consisted of blood. These receptors were collected from a man between 60 and 75 years old in good health.

The chain carries TRBV9 and TRBJ2-1; 10 bases align to TRBD2. CDR1 SGDLS and CDR2 YYNGEE come from the germline V gene. Losses at the gene ends were 8 bases for V and 4 bases for J; bases not matched to a gene: 3. CDR3 size: 13 residues. The CDR3 nucleotides read TGTGCCAGGGGACTAGCGACATACAATGAGCAGTTCTTC. This encodes CARGLATYNEQFF.

This sequence joins TRBV7-2 and TRBJ1-4; D is unresolved. The length of the CDR3 is 14 residues. Germline V gene data show CDR1 as SGHTA and CDR2 as FQGNSA. Trimming removed 3 bases at V and 3 bases at J, with 8 bases between. CDR3 sequence reads: CASSFQIPNEKLFF. CDR3 DNA sequence: TGTGCCAGCAGCTTCCAGATCCCTAATGAAAAACTGTTTTTT.

The chain combines TRBV12-3 or TRBV12-4 with TRBJ2-3; D unclear. Trimming removed 10 bases from V and 8 bases from J, with 19 bases in between. CDR3 length equals 13 residues. The CDR3 here is CATQFADSRTQYF. DNA of the CDR3: TGTGCCACCCAGTTTGCCGATTCTCGTACGCAGTATTTT.

The DNA for the CDR3 is TGTGCCAGCAGTTACCCGGGACAGGGGGCCTACGAGCAGTACTTC. It translates to CASSYPGQGAYEQYF. The genes are TRBV6-2 or TRBV6-3 and TRBJ2-7; 11 bases are shared with TRBD1. Germline V gives CDR1 MNHEY, CDR2 SVGEGT. This CDR3 contains 15 residues. J was trimmed by 2 bases and V by 2 bases; bases with no gene match: 2.

The chain is built from TRBV4-1 and TRBJ1-1; 9 bases are a match to TRBD1. CDR1 is MGHRA and CDR2 is YSYEKL in the germline V gene. V was clipped by 1 base and J by 5 bases; unmatched bases: 5. This CDR3 region has 15 residues. This chain's CDR3 is CASSQGNRGLTEAFF. CDR3 in DNA: TGCGCCAGCAGCCAAGGAAACAGGGGGCTTACTGAAGCTTTCTTT.

This CDR3 reads CASSQRGDRGSYEQYF. The DNA of the CDR3 is TGTGCCAGCAGCCAACGGGGGGACAGGGGTTCCTACGAGCAGTACTTC. The chain uses TRBV3-1 and TRBJ2-7; 10 nucleotides align to TRBD1. CDR1 and CDR2 (germline): LGHDT, YNNKEL (reference sequence). Trimming removed 2 bases from V and 1 base from J; junction bases left unmatched: 5. The CDR3 covers 16 residues.

The CDR3 spells CASSPTGRTNYGYTF. The CDR3 DNA sequence: TGTGCCAGCAGCCCGACGGGACGGACTAACTATGGCTACACCTTC. The V call is TRBV13, the J call TRBJ1-2; possible D gene TRBD1, 5 bases. The V end lost 5 bases, the J end lost 0 bases, and 13 bases lay between the germline ends. The germline gives CDR1 PRHDT, CDR2 FYEKMQ (reference sequence). This CDR3 region has 15 residues.

The chain couples TRBV9 to TRBJ2-7, with D possibly TRBD1 on 6 matching bases. The germline V gene encodes CDR1 SGDLS and CDR2 YYNGEE. CDR3 length: 14 amino acids. Trimming cost V 5 bases and J 7 bases, with 19 bases left between them. The CDR3 region is CASSPGSGGYEQYF. CDR3 nucleotide sequence: TGTGCCAGCAGTCCGGGGTCTGGGGGCTATGAGCAGTACTTC.

V usage is TRBV7-2 and J usage is TRBJ1-1, with TRBD1 as a possible D gene (5 bases). V gave up 3 bases and J gave up 3 bases, with 14 bases separating them. The CDR3 contains 15 residues. Looked up from germline, CDR1 is SGHTA and CDR2 is FQGNSA. Here the CDR3 DNA reads TGTGCCAGCAGCTTCGGAGGGGCGGGTTACACTGAAGCTTTCTTT. Translation: CASSFGGAGYTEAFF.

Points on this clonotype: An end of the junction does not agree with germline; a read error may underlie this. The chain joins TRBV12-3 or TRBV12-4 to TRBJ2-3, with 9 bases matching TRBD2. The CDR3 is made up of 14 amino acids. CDR3 nucleotides: TGTGCCAGCAGGAAGCGGGGGGCCGGAGATACGCGGTATTTT. Encoded protein: CASRKRGAGDTRYF.

The chain couples TRBV5-1 to TRBJ2-1, with TRBD2 identical over 9 bases. The CDR3 length is 16 residues. V gave up 1 base and J gave up 0 bases; unmatched junction bases: 2. Looked up from germline, CDR1 is SGHRS and CDR2 is YFSETQ. The CDR3 bases are TGCGCCAGCAGCTTGCGCGGGGGGGGCTCCTACAATGAGCAGTTCTTC. It is translated as CASSLRGGGSYNEQFF.

This clonotype was detected only once. Its ends do not fully match the called genes, so a read error is possible. The chain links TRBV6-5 to TRBJ1-5, with D maybe TRBD1 (5 bases). The CDR3 is 14 amino acids. Germline CDR1 is MNHEY and CDR2 is SVGAGI. The CDR3 DNA reads as TGTGCCAGCAGCCCCGGGGGTGGCAATCGGCCCCAGCATTTT. This encodes CASSPGGGNRPQHF.

The J gene is TRBJ2-3, the V gene TRBV7-2, with 7 bases aligning to TRBD1. Losses at the gene ends were 5 bases for V and 10 bases for J; bases not matched to a gene: 9. CDR1 and CDR2 (germline): SGHTA, FQGNSA. This CDR3 region has 13 residues. The CDR3 protein is CASSQGERLAQYF. In DNA form, the CDR3 reads TGTGCCAGCAGCCAGGGGGAAAGGCTAGCGCAGTATTTT. Full variable domain (outside the CDR3, taken from reference TRBV7-2 and TRBJ2-3): GAGVSQSPSNKVTEKGKDVELRCDPISGHTALYWYRQSLGQGLEFLIYFQGNSAPDKSGLPSDRFSAERTGGSVSTLTIQRTQQEDSAVYLCASSQGERLAQYFGPGTRLTVL.

V is TRBV7-9 and J is TRBJ1-1, with 11 bases fitting TRBD1. The CDR3 contains 17 residues. Losses at the gene ends were 5 bases for V and 4 bases for J; bases not matched to a gene: 12. Germline V gene lookup returns CDR1 SEHNR and CDR2 FQNEAQ (reference sequence). The CDR3 loop reads CASSPGTGGYGTTEAFF. DNA for the CDR3: TGTGCCAGCAGCCCCGGGACAGGGGGTTACGGAACCACTGAAGCTTTCTTT.

The chain joins TRBV30 to TRBJ1-2, with D tentatively TRBD1 (6 bases). V lost 4 bases to trimming and J lost 0 bases, with 9 bases between them. The CDR3 runs to 13 residues. The germline gives CDR1 GTSNPN, CDR2 SVGIG (reference sequence). CDR3 loop: CAWIAGANYGYTF. The CDR3 DNA is TGTGCCTGGATCGCAGGGGCTAACTATGGCTACACCTTC. The entire variable domain, with the rest obtained from reference TRBV30 and TRBJ1-2, is as follows: SQTIHQWPATLVQPVGSPLSLECTVEGTSNPNLYWYRQAAGRGLQLLFYSVGIGQISSEVPQNLSASRPQDRQFILSSKKLLLSDSGFYLCAWIAGANYGYTFGSGTRLTVV.

This clonotype was observed a few times. The V call is TRBV7-8, the J call TRBJ2-3; 10 bases match TRBD2. This CDR3 contains 15 residues. V shed 5 bases and J 5 bases; nucleotides not matched to a gene: 7. Per the germline V gene, CDR1 is SGHVS and CDR2 is FQNEAQ. CDR3 sequence: CASSRKSSGGDTQYF. The CDR3 nucleotides are TGTGCCAGCAGCCGGAAGTCTAGCGGGGGAGATACGCAGTATTTT.

This clonotype was recorded many times. The J gene is TRBJ2-3, the V gene TRBV20-1; D possibly uses TRBD1 or TRBD2 (5 bases each). CDR3 size: 15 residues. From germline, CDR1 is DFQATT and CDR2 SNEGSKA (reference sequence). V dropped 0 bases and J dropped 2 bases, with 12 bases sitting between them. The CDR3 is CSARDGTVYTDTQYF. For the CDR3, the DNA is TGCAGTGCTAGAGATGGGACGGTTTACACAGATACGCAGTATTTT.

J is TRBJ2-7 and V is TRBV28; 9 bases match TRBD1. The germline V gene has CDR1 MDHEN and CDR2 SYDVKM. The CDR3 length is 15 residues. V lost 6 bases, J lost 9 bases, and 15 bases stayed unmatched. DNA for the CDR3: TGTGCCAGCAGACAGGGGGCGACCACCTACGAGGGGCAGTACTTC. It codes for CASRQGATTYEGQYF.

This clonotype was detected ten times or more. The CDR3 nucleotides are TGCAGTGCTAGTCCGGCGGTCAAAACGGCCAAAAACATTCAGTACTTC. Protein product: CSASPAVKTAKNIQYF. The chain recombines TRBV20-1 with TRBJ2-4; D gene ambiguous. The germline V gene has CDR1 DFQATT and CDR2 SNEGSKA (reference sequence). This CDR3 spans 16 amino acids. Trimming pared 3 bases from V and 1 base from J, leaving 16 bases between.

The chain has TRBV4-1 and TRBJ2-3; TRBD2 might be the D (7 bases). Germline V gene sequence: CDR1 MGHRA, CDR2 YSYEKL. The CDR3 runs 17 residues. With 1 base removed from V and 0 bases from J, the gap between germline ends came to 14 bases. Written as DNA, the CDR3 is TGCGCCAGCAGCCAAGGTCCGCGGGGGCGGAGCACAGATACGCAGTATTTT. Translation: CASSQGPRGRSTDTQYF.

The chain is built from TRBV18 and TRBJ1-2; perhaps TRBD1 as D (5 bases). The V end was cut by 3 bases, the J end by 2 bases, with 10 bases between. Germline V gene data show CDR1 as KGHSH and CDR2 as LQKENI. CDR3 length equals 14 residues. This CDR3 is CASSPKTVNYGYTF. In nucleotides, the CDR3 is TGTGCCAGCTCACCGAAGACAGTAAACTATGGCTACACCTTC.

This clonotype has more than one count but fewer than ten. The chain carries TRBV15 and TRBJ2-2; D call uncertain. The CDR3 totals 12 residues. Germline values: CDR1 LNHNV, CDR2 YYDKDF (reference sequence). V was cut by 1 base and J by 6 bases, with 3 bases left in between. CDR3 bases: TGTGCCACCAGCAGAGGACCCGGGGAGCTGTTTTTT. Its protein product is CATSRGPGELFF.

The chain is built from TRBV6-2 or TRBV6-3 and TRBJ2-7; TRBD1 might be the D (6 bases). CDR3 length: 17 amino acids. Trimming removed 5 bases at V and 3 bases at J, with 23 bases between. Germline assignment: CDR1 MNHEY and CDR2 SVGEGT. The CDR3 loop is CASSNLPWGQANYEQYF. CDR3 DNA sequence: TGTGCCAGCAGTAACCTACCGTGGGGACAAGCAAACTACGAGCAGTACTTC.

The V call is TRBV5-5, the J call TRBJ2-6; 9 bases are a match to TRBD1. CDR1 and CDR2 (germline): SGHKS, YYEKEE (reference sequence). The CDR3 extends over 18 amino acids. J was trimmed by 4 bases and V by 0 bases; bases with no gene match: 8. CDR3 loop: CASSLAGTGSYGANVLTF. The CDR3, as DNA: TGTGCCAGCAGCTTGGCCGGGACAGGGTCTTACGGGGCCAACGTCCTGACTTTC.

The chain is built from TRBV29-1 and TRBJ1-2; D might be TRBD1 (5 bases). Deletions cut 3 bases from V and 5 bases from J, with 10 bases between. There are 12 residues in the CDR3. The germline V gene has CDR1 SQVTM and CDR2 ANQGSEA. CDR3 region: CSVDSGRYGYTF. For the CDR3, the DNA is TGCAGCGTTGATTCAGGGAGGTATGGCTACACCTTC.

In nucleotides, the CDR3 is TGTGCCAGCAGTTCCCCCGGGACAGGGGGGTGGGAGCAGTACTTC. This codes for CASSSPGTGGWEQYF. The rearrangement links TRBV28 to TRBJ2-4, with 11 bases lining up with TRBD1. V lost 4 bases, J lost 13 bases, and 12 bases stayed unmatched. Germline V CDR1 and CDR2: MDHEN, SYDVKM. This CDR3 region has 15 residues. The whole variable domain, filled in from reference TRBV28 and TRBJ2-4, reads DVKVTQSSRYLVKRTGEKVFLECVQDMDHENMFWYRQDPGLGLRLIYFSYDVKMKEKGDIPEGYSVSREKKERFSLILESASTNQTSMYLCASSSPGTGGWEQYFGAGTRLSVL.

This chain connects TRBV27 to TRBJ2-2; 7 bases fit TRBD1. The ends lost 7 bases at V and 1 base at J; junction bases unmatched: 3. Germline V gives CDR1 MNHEY, CDR2 SMNVEV (reference sequence). CDR3 size: 14 residues. The CDR3 coding sequence is TGTGCCAGCACCAGGACAGGGAACACCGGGGAGCTGTTTTTT. Its protein is CASTRTGNTGELFF.

The table lists this clonotype with a few counts. The chain joins TRBV24-1 to TRBJ2-5, with 12 bases lining up with TRBD2. V shed 4 bases, J shed 5 bases, and the junction held 10 bases outside the gene matches. Germline-derived CDR1 and CDR2 are KGHDR and SFDVKD. The CDR3 sequence is 17 residues long. The CDR3 sequence is CATSDSSGLAGWETQYF. CDR3 sequence (DNA): TGTGCCACCAGTGACTCCTCCGGACTAGCGGGGTGGGAGACCCAGTACTTC.

V and J are TRBV5-1 and TRBJ1-6; D remains ambiguous. V was clipped by 6 bases and J by 8 bases, with 12 bases between them. CDR3 size: 13 residues. Germline V gives CDR1 SGHRS, CDR2 YFSETQ. CDR3 sequence (DNA): TGCGCCAGCACGGTCGAAAGGGATTCACCCCTCCACTTT. This translates into CASTVERDSPLHF.